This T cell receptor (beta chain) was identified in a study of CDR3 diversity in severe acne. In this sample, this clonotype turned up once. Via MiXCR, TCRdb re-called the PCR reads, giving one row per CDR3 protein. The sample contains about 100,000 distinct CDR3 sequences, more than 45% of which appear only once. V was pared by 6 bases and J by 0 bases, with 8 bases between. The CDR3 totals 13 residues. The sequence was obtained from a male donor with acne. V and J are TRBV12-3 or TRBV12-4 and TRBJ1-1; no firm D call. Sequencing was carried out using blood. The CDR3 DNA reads TGTGCCAGCAGACCAACAGTGAACACTGAAGCTTTCTTT. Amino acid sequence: CASRPTVNTEAFF.